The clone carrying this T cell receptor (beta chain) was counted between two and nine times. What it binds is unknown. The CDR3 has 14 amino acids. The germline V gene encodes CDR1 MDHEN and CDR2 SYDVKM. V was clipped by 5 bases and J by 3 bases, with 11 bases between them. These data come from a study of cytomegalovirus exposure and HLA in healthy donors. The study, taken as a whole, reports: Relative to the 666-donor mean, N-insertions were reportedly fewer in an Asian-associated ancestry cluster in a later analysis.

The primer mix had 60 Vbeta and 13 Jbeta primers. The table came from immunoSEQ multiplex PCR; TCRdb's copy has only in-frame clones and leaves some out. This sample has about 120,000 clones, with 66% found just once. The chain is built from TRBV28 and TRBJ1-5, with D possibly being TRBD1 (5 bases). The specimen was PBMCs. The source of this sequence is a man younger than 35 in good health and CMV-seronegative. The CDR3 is CASSQRGYNQPQHF. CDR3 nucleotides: TGTGCCAGCAGTCAACGGGGGTACAATCAGCCCCAGCATTTT.